Listed below are T cell receptor beta chains from one sample, sequenced in a study of T-cell memory formation after mild COVID-19. Each CDR3 protein gets one entry after TCRdb re-called the 5' RACE reads with MiXCR. This table holds 300,000 to 400,000 distinct CDR3 sequences, approximately 15% found once. Sequencing was carried out using PBMCs or a T cell subset sorted from them (not recorded which). These receptors were collected from a man younger than 35 who had mild COVID-19 (a few samples of this study predate the infection). Cell type and time point are not known. Each CDR3 is given with its conserved first and last residue. The order of the fields is CDR3 DNA, CDR3 protein, clone size, V gene, J gene, D gene, CDR3 length. A D gene is named only where the DNA matches it firmly. Expanded clones are given a class, and other clones once, few, many or no size at all.

CDR3nt: TGCGCCAGCAGCCAAGTCGGGGCAACGCAGTATTTT; CDR3aa: CASSQVGATQYF; abundance: NA; v_gene: TRBV4-1; j_gene: TRBJ2-3; d_gene: NA; len: 12
CDR3nt: TGTGCCAGCAGCCGAAGGGGACAGGCGAACACTGAAGCTTTCTTT; CDR3aa: CASSRRGQANTEAFF; abundance: NA; v_gene: TRBV14; j_gene: TRBJ1-1; d_gene: TRBD1; len: 15
CDR3nt: TGTGCCAGCAGCGTAGGGGGTAGGACAAAGCAGTTCTTC; CDR3aa: CASSVGGRTKQFF; abundance: NA; v_gene: TRBV9; j_gene: TRBJ2-1; d_gene: NA; len: 13
CDR3nt: TGTGCCAGCAGTTTTGCTAACAAACGAGAAAAACTGTTTTTT; CDR3aa: CASSFANKREKLFF; abundance: NA; v_gene: TRBV28; j_gene: TRBJ1-4; d_gene: NA; len: 14
CDR3nt: TGTGCAGGCCGGGACCCAAGGTTCACAGATACGCAGTATTTT; CDR3aa: CAGRDPRFTDTQYF; abundance: few; v_gene: TRBV10-3; j_gene: TRBJ2-3; d_gene: NA; len: 14
CDR3nt: TGTGCCAGCAGTAAACGATTACAGGGAAGGAACATTCAGTACTTC; CDR3aa: CASSKRLQGRNIQYF; abundance: NA; v_gene: TRBV7-2; j_gene: TRBJ2-4; d_gene: NA; len: 15
CDR3nt: TGTGCCAGCAGCTTAGTGACAGGGGGGAAGAATGAGCAGTTCTTC; CDR3aa: CASSLVTGGKNEQFF; abundance: NA; v_gene: TRBV7-9; j_gene: TRBJ2-1; d_gene: TRBD1; len: 15
CDR3nt: TGTGCCACCAGTGATTTCGCTGGCAATCAGCCCCAGCATTTT; CDR3aa: CATSDFAGNQPQHF; abundance: NA; v_gene: TRBV24-1; j_gene: TRBJ1-5; d_gene: NA; len: 14
CDR3nt: TGTGCTAGTGGTTCGACCCAGGGGGAAACCATATATTTT; CDR3aa: CASGSTQGETIYF; abundance: few; v_gene: TRBV12-5; j_gene: TRBJ1-3; d_gene: TRBD1; len: 13
CDR3nt: TGCGCCAGCAGCCAAGATTTTTTCCGCGGGGGGCTTGATGACACCGGGGAGCTGTTTTTT; CDR3aa: CASSQDFFRGGLDDTGELFF; abundance: NA; v_gene: TRBV4-3; j_gene: TRBJ2-2; d_gene: TRBD2; len: 20
CDR3nt: TGTGCCAGCAGCCAACGAGACAGGGGGTTTTATGGCTACACCTTC; CDR3aa: CASSQRDRGFYGYTF; abundance: NA; v_gene: TRBV3-1; j_gene: TRBJ1-2; d_gene: TRBD1; len: 15
CDR3nt: TGTGCCATTTGGGGGCCGGAGGCGGGGGGGCCCGATACGCAGTATTTT; CDR3aa: CAIWGPEAGGPDTQYF; abundance: NA; v_gene: TRBV10-3; j_gene: TRBJ2-3; d_gene: TRBD2; len: 16
CDR3nt: TGTGCCAGCAGCTTAGGGCACTCCTTCTCTGGGGCCAACGTCCTGACTTTC; CDR3aa: CASSLGHSFSGANVLTF; abundance: NA; v_gene: TRBV7-9; j_gene: TRBJ2-6; d_gene: NA; len: 17